The 19 T cell receptor beta chains below were found in one sample sequenced in a study of human T cells and chemical hapten exposure. TCRdb processed the RACE reads anew with MiXCR; each CDR3 protein has one entry. The table includes about 95,000 distinct CDR3 sequences, more than 9.5% detected once. The time point here: patch test 2, 6 weeks after DPC sensitization. As to treatment: therapeutic diphenylcyclopropenone sensitization with weekly scalp DPC. Sequences were derived from whole blood, sampled in connection with sensitization to the hapten diphenylcyclopropenone (DPC). Receptors were obtained from a woman between 40 and 50 years old with alopecia areata. Some clones in this sample may be carry-over from other donors' samples.

The chain is built from TRBV10-3 and TRBJ1-1, with 9 bases matching TRBD1. The CDR3 has 14 amino acids. V gave up 7 bases and J gave up 3 bases; unmatched junction bases: 6. Germline V gives CDR1 ENHRY, CDR2 SYGVKD. The CDR3 bases are TGTGCCATCATTCAGGACAGGGGACACACTGAAGCTTTCTTT. Translated: CAIIQDRGHTEAFF.

This clonotype was detected a few times. V is TRBV5-1 and J is TRBJ2-7, with 14 bases identical to TRBD2. Trimming cost V 4 bases and J 0 bases; bases outside gene matches: 3. Looked up from germline, CDR1 is SGHRS and CDR2 is YFSETQ. The CDR3 contains 16 residues. As DNA, the CDR3 is TGCGCCAGCAGCCCCGGGACTAGCGGGAGCTCCTACGAGCAGTACTTC. This codes for CASSPGTSGSSYEQYF.

At least ten counts were recorded for this clonotype. This rearrangement joins TRBV11-2 to TRBJ1-1, with unresolved D. The length of the CDR3 is 14 residues. Germline V gives CDR1 SGHAT, CDR2 FQNNGV. Trimming cost V 0 bases and J 6 bases, with 11 bases left between them. CDR3 amino acids: CASSLDPGSPEAFF. The CDR3 nucleotides read TGTGCCAGCAGCTTAGACCCCGGGAGCCCTGAAGCTTTCTTT.

This sequence joins TRBV7-2 and TRBJ2-3; D may correspond to TRBD1 or TRBD2 (6 bases each). Germline loops: CDR1 SGHTA, CDR2 FQGNSA. The CDR3 spans 15 residues. V lost 7 bases, J lost 4 bases, and 18 bases lay in between. The CDR3 here is CASIRRWGAADTQYF. CDR3 sequence (DNA): TGTGCCAGCATCCGAAGGTGGGGGGCGGCAGATACGCAGTATTTT.

Comments on this clonotype: A much larger clonotype is one base distant, so this may be a read error. Because it lacks the conserved phenylalanine or tryptophan at the end, this CDR3 is likely a read error. The V call is TRBV6-9, the J call TRBJ2-1; TRBD1 matches at 10 bases. The J segment lost 9 bases and the V segment lost 4 bases, leaving 6 bases of the junction unmatched. This CDR3 region has 14 residues. The V gene's germline CDR1 is MNHGY and CDR2 SVAAGI. The CDR3 DNA reads as TGTGCCAGCAGTTTCCGGGACAGGGGAGGTGAGCAGTTCGTC. Residues: CASSFRDRGGEQFV.

This clonotype appeared many times. The CDR3 DNA sequence: TGTGCCAGCAGCTTCGGGCTAGCTCCGACCGGGGAGCTGTTTTTT. Residues: CASSFGLAPTGELFF. The V gene is TRBV5-4, the J gene TRBJ2-2, with D tentatively TRBD2 (5 bases). Trimming shortened V by 2 bases and J by 5 bases, and 13 bases separated the two germline ends. The CDR3 loop spans 15 amino acids. From germline, CDR1 is SGHNT and CDR2 YYREEE (reference sequence).

The rearrangement joins TRBV2 to TRBJ1-5; tentatively, D is TRBD1 (5 bases). Per the germline V gene, CDR1 is SNHLY and CDR2 is FYNNEI. The CDR3 contains 17 residues. V was cut by 5 bases and J by 1 base, with 18 bases left in between. The chain's CDR3 is CASSKTGTSLSNQPQHF. For the CDR3, the DNA is TGTGCCAGCAGTAAGACCGGGACCTCTTTAAGCAATCAGCCCCAGCATTTT.

The CDR3 sequence is CASSPPSPGSMVDTEAFF. CDR3 bases: TGTGCCAGCTCACCACCAAGTCCGGGATCAATGGTGGACACTGAAGCTTTCTTT. V usage is TRBV18 and J usage is TRBJ1-1; D call uncertain. The ends were cut back, 0 bases at V and 3 bases at J, with 20 bases in the middle. CDR1 KGHSH and CDR2 LQKENI come from the germline V gene. The CDR3 has 18 amino acids.

The table lists this clonotype with many counts. The chain recombines TRBV7-9 with TRBJ1-5; D not resolved. CDR1 SEHNR and CDR2 FQNEAQ come from the germline V gene (reference sequence). This CDR3 is 13 amino acids long. The ends were cut back, 5 bases at V and 4 bases at J, with 9 bases in the middle. The CDR3 here is CASSPTGNQPQHF. CDR3 DNA: TGTGCCAGCAGCCCGACGGGGAATCAGCCCCAGCATTTT. Full variable domain (remainder filled in from reference TRBV7-9 and TRBJ1-5): DTGVSQNPRHKITKRGQNVTFRCDPISEHNRLYWYRQTLGQGPEFLTYFQNEAQLEKSRLLSDRFSAERPKGSFSTLEIQRTEQGDSAMYLCASSPTGNQPQHFGDGTRLSIL.

This clonotype was counted a few times. The gene calls are TRBV25-1 and TRBJ2-2; TRBD2 aligns across 7 bases. Germline CDR1 MGHDK, CDR2 SYGVNS. The V gene end was trimmed by 1 base and the J gene end by 4 bases; junction bases not matched to a gene: 6. CDR3 size: 16 residues. CDR3 sequence: CASSEFGGGATGELFF. The CDR3 DNA is TGTGCCAGCAGTGAATTCGGGGGAGGGGCCACCGGGGAGCTGTTTTTT.

The J gene is TRBJ2-5, the V gene TRBV18, with 10 bases identical to TRBD2. J gave up 0 bases and V 5 bases, and 12 bases lay outside the gene matches. The CDR3 is 18 amino acids. CDR1 KGHSH and CDR2 LQKENI come from the germline V gene. CDR3 amino acids: CASSTKRGGYTYQETQYF. The CDR3 DNA reads TGTGCCAGCTCAACGAAGCGGGGGGGATACACGTACCAAGAGACCCAGTACTTC.

This clonotype has only a few counts. The chain couples TRBV3-1 to TRBJ2-1, with TRBD2 identical over 9 bases. Germline V gene sequence: CDR1 LGHDT, CDR2 YNNKEL (reference sequence). This CDR3 has 15 residues. V shed 1 base and J 2 bases; nucleotides not matched to a gene: 0. In DNA, the CDR3 is TGTGCCAGCAGCCAAGGCGGGAGGGCCTACAATGAGCAGTTCTTC. This sequence encodes CASSQGGRAYNEQFF.

This clonotype was observed at least ten times. The chain uses TRBV7-2 and TRBJ1-4; D is perhaps TRBD1 (5 bases). CDR1 and CDR2 (germline): SGHTA, FQGNSA. CDR3 size: 16 residues. With 5 bases removed from V and 7 bases from J, the gap between germline ends came to 20 bases. CDR3 DNA sequence: TGTGCCAGCAGCCCGGGACTCCCAATCGGCGGTGAAAAACTGTTTTTT. It encodes CASSPGLPIGGEKLFF.

This clonotype showed up just a few times. The chain couples TRBV28 to TRBJ1-5; tentatively, D is TRBD1 (6 bases). Germline V gene lookup returns CDR1 MDHEN and CDR2 SYDVKM. The CDR3 consists of 18 residues. The V end was cut by 3 bases, the J end by 2 bases, with 20 bases between. The CDR3, as DNA: TGTGCCAGCAGTTTGAACGGGGGGCGGAGTGTTGGCAATCAGCCCCAGCATTTT. This gives the protein CASSLNGGRSVGNQPQHF. Variable domain in full (rest from reference TRBV28 and TRBJ1-5): DVKVTQSSRYLVKRTGEKVFLECVQDMDHENMFWYRQDPGLGLRLIYFSYDVKMKEKGDIPEGYSVSREKKERFSLILESASTNQTSMYLCASSLNGGRSVGNQPQHFGDGTRLSIL.

The J gene is TRBJ1-1, the V gene TRBV28; no clear D. The germline V gene encodes CDR1 MDHEN and CDR2 SYDVKM. V lost 1 base and J 10 bases, leaving 13 bases between the germline ends. This CDR3 is built from 13 residues. The chain's CDR3 is CASSLLRLKGAFF. The CDR3 coding sequence is TGTGCCAGCAGTTTATTGAGGTTAAAGGGAGCTTTCTTT. Supplemented by reference TRBV28 and TRBJ1-1, the full variable domain reads DVKVTQSSRYLVKRTGEKVFLECVQDMDHENMFWYRQDPGLGLRLIYFSYDVKMKEKGDIPEGYSVSREKKERFSLILESASTNQTSMYLCASSLLRLKGAFFGQGTRLTVV.

This clonotype has ten or more counts. The rearrangement joins TRBV20-1 to TRBJ2-3, with 8 positions matching TRBD2. Germline V gene lookup returns CDR1 DFQATT and CDR2 SNEGSKA (reference sequence). The CDR3 consists of 13 residues. Written as DNA, the CDR3 is TGCAGCGCCGGGACTAGGGCCCCAGATACGCAGTATTTT. It yields the protein CSAGTRAPDTQYF.

This clonotype was picked up many times. The V gene is TRBV27, the J gene TRBJ2-2, with D hard to call. Trimming left V 6 bases short and J 0 bases short, with 11 bases between. Germline CDR1 and CDR2: MNHEY and SMNVEV (reference sequence). The CDR3 runs 15 residues. The CDR3 region is CASRSQPPNTGELFF. As DNA, the CDR3 is TGTGCCAGCAGATCCCAGCCCCCGAACACCGGGGAGCTGTTTTTT.

CDR3 DNA sequence: TGTGCCAGCAGCCAGAGGGGGATTCAGTACTTC. Translating gives CASSQRGIQYF. The chain has TRBV7-2 and TRBJ2-4; D perhaps matches TRBD1 (6 bases). CDR1 and CDR2 from the germline V gene are SGHTA and FQGNSA. This CDR3 has 11 amino acids. V shed 5 bases and J shed 10 bases, with 9 bases lying between them.

This chain uses TRBV2 with TRBJ2-7, with 8 bases that match TRBD1. Germline V gene sequence: CDR1 SNHLY, CDR2 FYNNEI. CDR3 length equals 14 residues. V lost 10 bases, J lost 2 bases, and 10 bases stayed unmatched. The CDR3 region has the DNA TGTGCCACCCAGGACAGGGTATCTACCTACGAGCAGTACTTC. This sequence encodes CATQDRVSTYEQYF.